This T cell receptor beta chain is from a study of T-cell reconstitution after alpha-beta-depleted transplantation in children. Study findings and constraints: By about two months after transplant, alpha-beta T cells reportedly arose from several hundred graft clones that had expanded. Among T cells one year after transplant, newly produced cells accounted for most counts and diversity. Surviving recipient T cells and thymic progenitors underlay high day-60 TCRbeta diversity in some patients.

Unique molecular identifiers were used to barcode this TCRbeta library. TCRdb fed the PCR reads into MiXCR, producing one record per CDR3 protein. The repertoire consists of around 580,000 distinct CDR3 sequences, with 27% occurring once and the leading ten covering 30% to 45%. As to this clonotype: The antigen remains undetermined.

The CDR3 runs to 15 residues. Trimming removed 3 bases from V and 0 bases from J; junction bases left unmatched: 4. In germline, CDR1 is MNHEY, CDR2 SMNVEV (reference sequence). The V gene is TRBV27, the J gene TRBJ2-7; 8 positions match TRBD2. The sequenced sample was PBMCs, obtained before TCRalphabeta/CD19-depleted stem cell transplant. The clonotype comes from a boy under two years old with Wiskott-Aldrich syndrome, due to receive a stem cell transplant. CDR3 sequence reads: CASSFSSGHSYEQYF. As DNA, the CDR3 is TGTGCCAGCAGTTTTTCTAGCGGGCACTCCTACGAGCAGTACTTC.